These 24 T cell receptor beta chains came from one sample sequenced in a study of CD4 and CD8 cells across lung adenocarcinoma regions. TCRdb called the PCR reads again in MiXCR, with one record for every CDR3 protein. The sample yields about 5,200 distinct CDR3 sequences, around 50% seen once. Material: CD4+ T cells from the margin of a lung tumor. The receptors derive from a male donor with lung adenocarcinoma. The CD4 and CD8 labels of this study may be unreliable.

The genes are TRBV27 and TRBJ2-1; 9 bases agree with TRBD2. Germline CDR1 is MNHEY and CDR2 is SMNVEV (reference sequence). The CDR3 has 16 amino acids. J lost 6 bases, V lost 4 bases, and 10 bases had no gene match. CDR3 sequence: CASSSGRLAGPNEQFF. In nucleotides, the CDR3 is TGTGCCAGCAGTTCTGGGCGTCTAGCGGGACCCAATGAGCAGTTCTTC.

The V gene is TRBV10-3, the J gene TRBJ2-4; TRBD2 agrees at 7 bases. The J call is doubtful: the DNA matches TRBJ2-1 better. The length of the CDR3 is 17 residues. Germline-derived CDR1 and CDR2 are ENHRY and SYGVKD. The CDR3 is CAIRDRSGLRGNNKQFF. CDR3 DNA sequence: TGTGCCATCAGAGACCGTTCGGGGCTGCGGGGGAACAACAAGCAGTTCTTC.

This clonotype is deemed large (0.1 to 1%). The rearrangement joins TRBV27 to TRBJ2-1; TRBD2 agrees at 9 bases. The CDR3 is made up of 15 amino acids. Germline-derived CDR1 and CDR2 are MNHEY and SMNVEV (reference sequence). V dropped 5 bases and J dropped 4; count of bases not matched to a gene: 6. The CDR3 nucleotides are TGTGCCAGCAGTCTCGTGGCGGGAGGGTACAATGAGCAGTTCTTC. This gives the protein CASSLVAGGYNEQFF.

This clonotype was counted a few times. The rearrangement joins TRBV10-1 to TRBJ2-3; D might be TRBD2 (6 bases). This CDR3 has 15 amino acids. The germline gives CDR1 WNHNN, CDR2 SYGVQD (reference sequence). V was clipped by 8 bases and J by 6 bases, with 21 bases between them. CDR3 sequence: CASARGTSKADTQYF. CDR3 nucleotides: TGCGCCAGCGCACGCGGGACTTCAAAGGCCGATACGCAGTATTTT.

V is TRBV6-1 and J is TRBJ1-6, with TRBD1 matching 9 bases. Germline loops: CDR1 MNHNS, CDR2 SASEGT. V lost 8 bases to trimming and J lost 8 bases; unmatched junction nucleotides: 7. The CDR3 totals 14 residues. The CDR3 loop reads CASGRTGVDSPLHF. The CDR3, as DNA: TGTGCCAGCGGTAGGACAGGGGTCGATTCACCCCTCCACTTT.

By sample share, this clonotype is large. The genes are TRBV6-1 and TRBJ2-2; 7 bases map to TRBD1. J was trimmed by 1 base and V by 4 bases; bases with no gene match: 0. The CDR3 contains 14 residues. From germline, CDR1 is MNHNS and CDR2 SASEGT. Here the CDR3 DNA reads TGTGCCAGCAGTGCAGGGGGGAACACCGGGGAGCTGTTTTTT. Amino acids: CASSAGGNTGELFF.

This clonotype was picked up many times. This sequence joins TRBV20-1 and TRBJ2-3; 13 bases fit TRBD2. Trimming cost V 2 bases and J 0 bases; bases outside gene matches: 2. This CDR3 comprises 16 residues. Germline-derived CDR1 and CDR2 are DFQATT and SNEGSKA (reference sequence). The CDR3 protein is CSARKGLAGSTDTQYF. CDR3 coding DNA: TGCAGTGCTAGAAAGGGACTAGCGGGAAGCACAGATACGCAGTATTTT.

This clonotype has just one count. The V and J genes are TRBV7-2 and TRBJ2-1; D is unclear. The CDR3 consists of 15 residues. Germline values: CDR1 SGHTA, CDR2 FQGNSA. V was shortened by 5 bases and J by 3 bases, with 14 bases between the two germline ends. The CDR3 region has the DNA TGTGCCAGCAGCCCCCGCCCGCTCGGCTACAATGAGCAGTTCTTC. It yields the protein CASSPRPLGYNEQFF.

The V call is TRBV12-3 or TRBV12-4, the J call TRBJ2-5, with 9 bases lining up with TRBD1. The J call is doubtful: the DNA matches TRBJ2-1 better. This CDR3 spans 15 amino acids. Here the CDR3 reads CASSARRDRANEQFF. The CDR3 DNA follows: TGTGCCAGCAGTGCGCGCCGGGACAGGGCCAATGAGCAGTTCTTC.

Only a few counts were recorded for this clonotype. The genes are TRBV6-1 and TRBJ2-1; D tentatively fits TRBD1 or TRBD2 (5 bases each). Germline CDR1 MNHNS, CDR2 SASEGT. The ends were cut back, 6 bases at V and 7 bases at J, with 13 bases in the middle. The CDR3 length is 13 residues. CDR3 loop: CASRGDQVNEQFF. CDR3 DNA sequence: TGTGCCAGCAGGGGGGACCAGGTTAATGAGCAGTTCTTC.

In this sample, this clonotype turned up a few times. The chain couples TRBV3-1 to TRBJ2-1; D remains unclear. Near its end, the DNA agrees better with TRBJ2-5, so the J call may be wrong. The CDR3 covers 14 residues. Germline V gene sequence: CDR1 LGHDT, CDR2 YNNKEL (reference sequence). The CDR3 loop is CASSIGRFQETQYF. The CDR3, as DNA: TGTGCCAGCAGCATCGGACGGTTTCAAGAGACCCAGTACTTC.

By its share, this clonotype is medium-sized. The genes are TRBV6-5 and TRBJ2-1, with 9 positions matching TRBD2. The better agreement between TRBJ2-7 and the DNA end casts doubt on the J call. This CDR3 has 17 amino acids. Per the germline V gene, CDR1 is MNHEY and CDR2 is SVGAGI. In nucleotides, the CDR3 is TGTGCCAGCAGTTACTCGCGGCCAGCGGGAGGATCCTACGAGCAGTACTTC. It specifies CASSYSRPAGGSYEQYF.

The chain recombines TRBV6-4 with TRBJ2-1; perhaps D is TRBD1 or TRBD2 (6 bases each). The tail of the sequence fits TRBJ2-7 better, so the J call may be wrong. Germline CDR1 MRHNA, CDR2 SNTAGT. This CDR3 has 13 amino acids. In DNA form, the CDR3 reads TGTGCCAGCAGTGAAAGGGGGAGGAACGAGCAGTACTTC. Its protein product is CASSERGRNEQYF.

Comments on this clonotype: Sequence at one end of the junction differs from germline and may be a read error. The J gene is TRBJ2-4, the V gene TRBV27; D possibly corresponds to TRBD2 (6 bases). Germline V gives CDR1 MNHEY, CDR2 SMNVEV (reference sequence). The CDR3 spans 16 residues. Written as DNA, the CDR3 is TGTGCCAGCAGTGTATCGGACCTGGGAGGCAAAAACATTCAGTATTTC. It is translated as CASSVSDLGGKNIQYF.

This clonotype was seen a handful of times. The V call is TRBV10-3, the J call TRBJ2-1; TRBD1 aligns across 9 bases. The germline V gene has CDR1 ENHRY and CDR2 SYGVKD. CDR3 length: 14 amino acids. V lost 10 bases, J lost 5 bases, and 9 bases stayed unmatched. The CDR3 here is CATQGDRADNEQFF. The CDR3, as DNA: TGTGCCACACAGGGGGACAGGGCCGACAATGAGCAGTTCTTC.

Regarding this clonotype: A junction boundary mismatches the germline segment, possibly from a read error. The rearrangement uses TRBV12-3 or TRBV12-4 and TRBJ2-5, with D perhaps being TRBD1 or TRBD2 (6 bases each). The CDR3 is made up of 16 amino acids. CDR3 nucleotides: TGTGCCAGCAGGGGGTTGGGGGGCTCTAGCCAAGAGACCCAGTACTTT. This gives the protein CASRGLGGSSQETQYF.

CDR3 DNA sequence: TGTGCCAGCACTAGACAAAAAGGAGAGACCCAGTACTTC. Its translation is CASTRQKGETQYF. The chain is built from TRBV6-1 and TRBJ2-1, with no clear D. The end of the DNA aligns better with TRBJ2-5, so the J call may be wrong. The CDR3 loop spans 13 amino acids. The germline CDR1 and CDR2 sequences are MNHNS and SASEGT.

The chain combines TRBV28 with TRBJ2-1; unclear D gene. The ends were cut back, 10 bases at V and 0 bases at J, with 10 bases in the middle. There are 13 residues in the CDR3. Germline V CDR1 and CDR2: MDHEN, SYDVKM. CDR3 in amino acids: CATALSSYNEQFF. The CDR3 DNA reads TGTGCCACCGCCTTAAGCTCCTACAATGAGCAGTTCTTC.

The chain carries TRBV27 and TRBJ2-5; tentatively, D is TRBD1 (7 bases). This CDR3 comprises 17 residues. V dropped 5 bases and J dropped 4 bases, with 23 bases sitting between them. Germline lookup yields CDR1 MNHEY and CDR2 SMNVEV (reference sequence). CDR3 amino acids: CASSAGRGGRGTETQYF. The CDR3 DNA is TGTGCCAGCAGTGCGGGGCGAGGGGGCCGTGGCACAGAGACCCAGTACTTC.

V and J are TRBV27 and TRBJ2-4, with D possibly being TRBD1 or TRBD2 (6 bases each). CDR3 length equals 13 residues. Germline V gene lookup returns CDR1 MNHEY and CDR2 SMNVEV (reference sequence). The germline V and J ends were trimmed by 4 bases and 13 bases, with 17 bases remaining between them. The CDR3 nucleotides are TGTGCCAGCAGTTGGGACGGGGGCGTTGAGCAGTACTTC. This sequence encodes CASSWDGGVEQYF.

For this clonotype: This may stem from a read error, because a much larger clone lies one nucleotide away. The chain employs TRBV6-5 and TRBJ2-3, with D perhaps given as TRBD1 or TRBD2 (5 bases each). CDR3 size: 15 residues. Germline assignment: CDR1 MNHEY and CDR2 SVGAGI. The CDR3 nucleotides are TGTGCCAGCAGTTACAGGGGTTCTAGCACAGAGACGCAGTATTTT. It codes for CASSYRGSSTETQYF.

About this clonotype itself: A read error may produce the germline difference seen at one junction end. The chain employs TRBV6-4 and TRBJ2-5; D may correspond to TRBD1 or TRBD2 (6 bases each). The germline CDR1 and CDR2 sequences are MRHNA and SNTAGT. The CDR3 contains 15 residues. The CDR3 sequence is CAGGDGGRDQETQYF. CDR3 coding DNA: TGTGCCGGGGGTGACGGGGGCCGGGACCAAGAGACGCAGTACTTC.

This chain links TRBV27 with TRBJ2-5; the D gene could be TRBD1 or TRBD2 (5 bases each). Per germline, CDR1 MNHEY and CDR2 SMNVEV (reference sequence). The ends were cut back, 5 bases at V and 4 bases at J, with 23 bases in the middle. This CDR3 has 17 amino acids. The CDR3 sequence is CASSPGRGARGPETQYF. The CDR3 DNA is TGTGCCAGCAGTCCGGGGCGAGGGGCCCGTGGGCCAGAGACCCAGTACTTC.

V is TRBV6-1 and J is TRBJ2-1; D is uncertain. The last part of the DNA fits TRBJ2-5 better; the J call may be wrong. Germline lookup yields CDR1 MNHNS and CDR2 SASEGT. This CDR3 is 13 amino acids long. The CDR3 nucleotides are TGTGCCAGCTCTCGGCTTCAACAAGAGACCCAGTACTTC. Translated: CASSRLQQETQYF.